This T cell receptor beta chain was identified during a study of control samples from healthy donors and cancer patients. TCRdb's copy holds only in-frame clones and misses some; the assay was immunoSEQ multiplex PCR. The sample consists of 70,000 to 90,000 clones, about 90% of them appearing once. The sequence was collected from a woman aged 55-69 years with head and neck cancer. Source material: PBMCs.

CDR3 in DNA: TGTGCCACCAGTGACCCGACTAGCGGGGCCACAGATACGCAGTATTTT. It is translated as CATSDPTSGATDTQYF. V gene TRBV24-1 combines with J gene TRBJ2-3; TRBD2 aligns across 11 bases. The junction had 4 bases not matched to a gene; V was cut back by 4 bases and J by 2 bases. The CDR3 contains 16 residues. CDR1 and CDR2 (germline): KGHDR, SFDVKD.